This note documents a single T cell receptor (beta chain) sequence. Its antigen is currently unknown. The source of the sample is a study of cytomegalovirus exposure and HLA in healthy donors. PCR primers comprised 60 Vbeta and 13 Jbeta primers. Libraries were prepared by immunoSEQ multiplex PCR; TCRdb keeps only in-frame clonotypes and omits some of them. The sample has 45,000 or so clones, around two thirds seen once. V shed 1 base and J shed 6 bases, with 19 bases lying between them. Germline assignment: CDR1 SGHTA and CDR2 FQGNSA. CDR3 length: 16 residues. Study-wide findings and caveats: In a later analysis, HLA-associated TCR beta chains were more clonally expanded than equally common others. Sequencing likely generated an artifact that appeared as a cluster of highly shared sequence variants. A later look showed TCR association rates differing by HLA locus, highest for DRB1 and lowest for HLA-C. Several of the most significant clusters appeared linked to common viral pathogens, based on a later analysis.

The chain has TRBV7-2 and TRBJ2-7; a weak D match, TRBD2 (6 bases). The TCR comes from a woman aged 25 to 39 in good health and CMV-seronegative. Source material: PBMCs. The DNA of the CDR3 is TGTGCCAGCAGCTTAGTATGGGGGGTTGGGGCGGGCGAGCAGTACTTC. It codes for CASSLVWGVGAGEQYF.